The 22 T cell receptor beta chains listed next were all sequenced from one sample in a study of T cell changes during pregnancy in multiple sclerosis. The table came from immunoSEQ multiplex PCR; TCRdb's copy has only in-frame clones and leaves some out. Of around 36,000 clones listed, 90% to 95% are singletons. The sample consisted of CD8+ T cells from peripheral blood mononuclear cells, taken before pregnancy. Receptor source: a female donor with multiple sclerosis, enrolled in a pregnancy study.

The genes are TRBV6-5 and TRBJ2-1; D perhaps matches TRBD2 (6 bases). The CDR3 is 16 amino acids. Germline CDR1 MNHEY, CDR2 SVGAGI. Trimming stripped 0 bases from V and 6 bases from J, with 15 bases between. The CDR3 reads CASSYSGTQLSNEQFF. The DNA for the CDR3 is TGTGCCAGCAGTTACTCGGGGACTCAGTTGAGCAATGAGCAGTTCTTC.

The chain is built from TRBV6-5 and TRBJ2-1; 7 nucleotides agree with TRBD1. V lost 4 bases to trimming and J lost 1 base; unmatched junction nucleotides: 1. From germline, CDR1 is MNHEY and CDR2 SVGAGI. There are 14 residues in the CDR3. CDR3 in DNA: TGTGCCAGCAGTTTGGACAGGTCCTACAATGAGCAGTTCTTC. Its protein product is CASSLDRSYNEQFF.

V usage is TRBV27 and J usage is TRBJ1-2; tentative D call: TRBD1 (6 bases). Germline values: CDR1 MNHEY, CDR2 SMNVEV (reference sequence). The CDR3 runs 14 residues. V was trimmed by 2 bases and J by 3 bases, leaving 10 bases between them. CDR3 nucleotide sequence: TGTGCCAGCAGTTTAGCGGGGGCACACTATGGCTACACCTTC. Translated, it gives CASSLAGAHYGYTF.

This chain joins TRBV6-5 and TRBJ2-1; maybe TRBD1 (5 bases). This CDR3 is 15 amino acids long. V was pared by 0 bases and J by 6 bases, with 12 bases between. Germline values: CDR1 MNHEY, CDR2 SVGAGI. For the CDR3, the DNA is TGTGCCAGCAGTTACTCGAACAGTGGGGCCAATGAGCAGTTCTTC. Translated: CASSYSNSGANEQFF.

The V and J genes are TRBV4-1 and TRBJ2-2, with D possibly TRBD2 on 6 matching bases. V lost 0 bases, J lost 4 bases, and 12 bases lay in between. The CDR3 contains 16 residues. From germline, CDR1 is MGHRA and CDR2 YSYEKL. This chain's CDR3 is CASSQELAVFTGELFF. The DNA for the CDR3 is TGCGCCAGCAGCCAAGAATTAGCGGTGTTCACCGGGGAGCTGTTTTTT.

V gene TRBV6-5 combines with J gene TRBJ1-5; possibly TRBD1 for D (6 bases). This CDR3 is 15 amino acids long. V lost 0 bases to trimming and J lost 4 bases, with 10 bases between them. Germline V gives CDR1 MNHEY, CDR2 SVGAGI. In DNA form, the CDR3 reads TGTGCCAGCAGTTACTCTGTAACAGGGAATCAGCCCCAGCATTTT. Protein sequence: CASSYSVTGNQPQHF.

The gene calls are TRBV27 and TRBJ2-3, with a tentative D call TRBD2 (5 bases). The CDR3 is 16 residues long. Germline V gene lookup returns CDR1 MNHEY and CDR2 SMNVEV (reference sequence). The V and J ends lost 0 bases and 4 bases respectively, with 14 bases between them. This chain's CDR3 is CASSLSLRTGPDTQYF. DNA for the CDR3: TGTGCCAGCAGTTTATCGCTCCGGACTGGCCCAGATACGCAGTATTTT.

V and J are TRBV29-1 and TRBJ1-1, with a tentative D call TRBD1 (5 bases). The germline V and J ends were trimmed by 4 bases and 2 bases, with 17 bases remaining between them. Germline CDR1 SQVTM, CDR2 ANQGSEA. The CDR3 totals 15 residues. The CDR3 coding sequence is TGCAGCGTTGGCCCAGCGGGGCAGGGTAACACTGAAGCTTTCTTT. This encodes CSVGPAGQGNTEAFF.

J is TRBJ2-7 and V is TRBV27; the match to TRBD2 covers 12 bases. V lost 3 bases, J lost 6 bases, and 0 bases stayed unmatched. Germline assignment: CDR1 MNHEY and CDR2 SMNVEV (reference sequence). The CDR3 is 13 residues long. CDR3 loop: CASSLTSGSEQYF. As DNA, the CDR3 is TGTGCCAGCAGTTTGACTAGCGGGAGCGAGCAGTACTTC.

The V call is TRBV6-5, the J call TRBJ2-2, with 7 bases aligning to TRBD1. The germline V gene encodes CDR1 MNHEY and CDR2 SVGAGI. The CDR3 extends over 14 amino acids. Losses at the gene ends were 6 bases for V and 9 bases for J; bases not matched to a gene: 10. The CDR3 coding sequence is TGTGCCAGCAGCTCAGGACCGGGACAGAGGGAGCTGTTTTTT. This sequence encodes CASSSGPGQRELFF.

The CDR3: CASSWQAGTGELFF. The CDR3 region has the DNA TGTGCCAGCAGTTGGCAGGCCGGAACCGGGGAGCTGTTTTTT. This chain connects TRBV27 to TRBJ2-2; D is uncertain. Germline V gene lookup returns CDR1 MNHEY and CDR2 SMNVEV (reference sequence). CDR3 length equals 14 residues. V dropped 4 bases and J dropped 5 bases, with 11 bases sitting between them.

The chain couples TRBV6-5 to TRBJ1-1; D is unresolved. V was clipped by 8 bases and J by 1 base, with 5 bases between them. CDR1 and CDR2 (germline): MNHEY, SVGAGI. This CDR3 comprises 11 residues. CDR3 DNA sequence: TGTGCCAGCGGCTCGAACACTGAAGCTTTCTTT. Protein product: CASGSNTEAFF.

This clone was counted only a few times. The V gene is TRBV7-2, the J gene TRBJ2-1, with TRBD2 matching 9 bases. The CDR3 sequence is 15 residues long. After removal of 1 base from V and 3 bases from J, the junction contained 1 base not matched to a gene. Germline CDR1 and CDR2: SGHTA and FQGNSA. The CDR3 loop reads CASSLVAGVYNEQFF. CDR3 in DNA: TGTGCCAGCAGCTTAGTAGCGGGGGTCTACAATGAGCAGTTCTTC.

This clone came up once. This chain connects TRBV5-6 to TRBJ2-7; TRBD2 matches 13 bases. With V trimmed by 0 bases and J by 3 bases, 9 bases remained unmatched. The CDR3 covers 18 residues. CDR1 SGHDT and CDR2 YYEEEE come from the germline V gene. CDR3 residues: CASSLGLAGGAHIYEQYF. In DNA, the CDR3 is TGTGCCAGCAGCTTGGGACTAGCGGGAGGAGCCCATATCTACGAGCAGTACTTC.

The chain carries TRBV29-1 and TRBJ1-1, with D perhaps matching TRBD1 (5 bases). CDR1 is SQVTM, CDR2 ANQGSEA, per germline. The CDR3 has 17 amino acids. V lost 3 bases and J lost 1, with 21 bases in between. The CDR3 is CSVDVLTPDRSNTEAFF. For the CDR3, the DNA is TGCAGCGTTGACGTTCTTACTCCCGACAGATCGAACACTGAAGCTTTCTTT.

This clone appeared a single time. DNA of the CDR3: TGTGCCAGCAGCTTAGGAGGGATTAGCCCCATTGAGCAGTACTTC. It encodes CASSLGGISPIEQYF. This chain connects TRBV7-8 to TRBJ2-7, with D tentatively TRBD2 (5 bases). This CDR3 comprises 15 residues. The germline V gene has CDR1 SGHVS and CDR2 FQNEAQ. V lost 1 base and J lost 7, with 17 bases in between.

The V and J genes are TRBV27 and TRBJ2-7, with D unclear. Germline assignment: CDR1 MNHEY and CDR2 SMNVEV (reference sequence). Trimming took 3 bases from V and 3 from J, leaving 9 bases between them. The CDR3 has 13 amino acids. The CDR3 loop reads CASSFGPLYEQYF. The CDR3 coding sequence is TGTGCCAGCAGTTTTGGGCCCCTCTACGAGCAGTACTTC.

The chain joins TRBV7-9 to TRBJ2-3, with 10 bases lining up with TRBD2. This CDR3 comprises 16 residues. CDR1 is SEHNR, CDR2 FQNEAQ, per germline (reference sequence). V lost 6 bases to trimming and J lost 4 bases; unmatched junction nucleotides: 10. CDR3 sequence (DNA): TGTGCCAGCAGGTGGCCCTCAGCGGGAGGGCCAGATACGCAGTATTTT. It encodes CASRWPSAGGPDTQYF.

The gene calls are TRBV7-9 and TRBJ2-2; D might be TRBD2 (5 bases). With 5 bases removed from V and 9 bases from J, the gap between germline ends came to 16 bases. The length of the CDR3 is 14 residues. Looked up from germline, CDR1 is SEHNR and CDR2 is FQNEAQ (reference sequence). CDR3 residues: CASSPPRLNRELFF. DNA of the CDR3: TGTGCCAGCAGCCCCCCCCGACTAAATCGGGAGCTGTTTTTT.

The genes are TRBV6-4 and TRBJ2-3; TRBD2 matches 7 bases. The length of the CDR3 is 14 residues. CDR1 is MRHNA, CDR2 SNTAGT, per germline. The J segment lost 1 base and the V segment lost 5 bases, leaving 3 bases of the junction unmatched. CDR3: CASSRSGGTDTQYF. The DNA for the CDR3 is TGTGCCAGCAGTCGAAGCGGGGGCACAGATACGCAGTATTTT.

The chain couples TRBV7-8 to TRBJ2-2; a possible D gene is TRBD2 (5 bases). The V and J ends lost 9 bases and 7 bases respectively, with 24 bases between them. CDR1 is SGHVS, CDR2 FQNEAQ, per germline. This CDR3 contains 16 residues. Written as DNA, the CDR3 is TGTGCCAGTTTGGATAGGAGGATTTTGGGCAGCGGGGAGCTGTTTTTT. Protein: CASLDRRILGSGELFF.

J is TRBJ1-3 and V is TRBV29-1, with D unresolved. The CDR3 length is 11 residues. Trimming took 1 base from V and 8 from J, leaving 6 bases between them. Germline V CDR1 and CDR2: SQVTM, ANQGSEA. CDR3 in DNA: TGCAGCGTTGAAGGCGGAGACACCATATATTTT. This translates into CSVEGGDTIYF.